The 20 T cell receptor beta chains below come from one sample, sequenced in a study of OX40 agonist ivuxolimab in advanced cancers. Sequencing used immunoSEQ multiplex PCR; TCRdb keeps in-frame clones, though not all of them. Among approximately 37,000 clones listed, 74% were seen once. The material sequenced was CD4+ or CD8+ T cells sorted from blood, taken in a trial of the OX40 agonist ivuxolimab. Source of these receptors: an adult with an advanced solid tumor such as melanoma, head and neck, liver or kidney cancer.

This clone appeared a few times. The chain uses TRBV7-9 and TRBJ1-1; D is ambiguous. V was trimmed by 3 bases and J by 5 bases, leaving 10 bases between them. Looked up from germline, CDR1 is SEHNR and CDR2 is FQNEAQ (reference sequence). The CDR3 length is 13 residues. DNA for the CDR3: TGTGCCAGCAGCTTGGCCCTGGGAACTGAAGCTTTCTTT. It translates to CASSLALGTEAFF.

The chain couples TRBV2 to TRBJ2-7; 7 bases fit TRBD1. CDR1 and CDR2 from the germline V gene are SNHLY and FYNNEI. The CDR3 sequence is 13 residues long. V lost 8 bases and J lost 2; bases outside the gene matches: 6. The CDR3 sequence: CASHTGTAYEQYV. DNA for the CDR3: TGTGCCAGCCATACCGGGACAGCCTACGAGCAGTACGTC.

The genes are TRBV29-1 and TRBJ2-1, with TRBD2 identical over 10 bases. With 4 bases clipped from V and 13 bases from J, the junction kept 10 bases outside the gene matches. Germline V lookup: CDR1 SQVTM, CDR2 ANQGSEA. The CDR3 sequence is 13 residues long. In DNA form, the CDR3 reads TGCAGCGTTGGATTTGACGCTAGCGGGGGTCAGTTCTTC. Its translation: CSVGFDASGGQFF.

This clone showed up just a few times. This rearrangement joins TRBV28 to TRBJ1-2, with D hard to call. V was pared by 7 bases and J by 3 bases, with 15 bases between. CDR1 and CDR2 from the germline V gene are MDHEN and SYDVKM. This CDR3 spans 14 amino acids. CDR3 residues: CASIPTGPYYGYTF. Written as DNA, the CDR3 is TGTGCCAGCATACCTACCGGGCCATACTATGGCTACACCTTC.

The chain is built from TRBV21-1 and TRBJ1-5. TRBV21-1 is recorded as a pseudogene. This CDR3 has 20 residues. Written as DNA, the CDR3 is TGTGCCAGCAGCAAGGTAAGGCATACGGTTCTGATTTATAGCAATCAGCCCCAGCATTTT. Its translation is CASSKVRHTVLIYSNQPQHF.

This chain joins TRBV29-1 and TRBJ2-2; D gene ambiguous. With 3 bases removed from V and 6 bases from J, the gap between germline ends came to 14 bases. The CDR3 length is 14 residues. Germline CDR1 is SQVTM and CDR2 is ANQGSEA. The CDR3 DNA follows: TGCAGCGTTGAGTTTATCACATCGGCCGGGGAGCTGTTTTTT. Its translation is CSVEFITSAGELFF.

The chain is built from TRBV19 and TRBJ2-1, with 9 bases lining up with TRBD1. CDR3 length equals 14 residues. Per the germline V gene, CDR1 is LNHDA and CDR2 is SQIVND (reference sequence). The V and J ends lost 5 bases and 5 bases, in that order; junction bases with no gene match: 4. CDR3 region: CASSLGTGNNEQFF. CDR3 coding DNA: TGTGCCAGTAGTCTCGGGACAGGGAACAATGAGCAGTTCTTC.

This clone was counted a single time. The V gene is TRBV21-1, the J gene TRBJ2-7; the listed D gene, TRBD1, was not tested against the DNA. TRBV21-1 is a pseudogene. The CDR3 extends over 15 amino acids. The CDR3 region has the DNA TGTGCCAGCAGCAAAGGGGGACAGGGGACGGGGGAGCAGTACGTC. It codes for CASSKGGQGTGEQYV.

The DNA for the CDR3 is TGTGCCAGCAGGACAGGGATTTACACTGAAGCTTTCTTT. Translating gives CASRTGIYTEAFF. The chain joins TRBV2 to TRBJ1-1, with 7 bases that match TRBD1. The V gene end was trimmed by 6 bases and the J gene end by 3 bases; junction bases not matched to a gene: 4. The CDR3 length is 13 residues. Germline loops: CDR1 SNHLY, CDR2 FYNNEI. The whole variable domain, filled in from reference TRBV2 and TRBJ1-1, reads EPEVTQTPSHQVTQMGQEVILRCVPISNHLYFYWYRQILGQKVEFLVSFYNNEISEKSEIFDDQFSVERPDGSNFTLKIRSTKLEDSAMYFCASRTGIYTEAFFGQGTRLTVV.

The chain recombines TRBV10-3 with TRBJ1-1, with 11 bases fitting TRBD1. The germline CDR1 and CDR2 sequences are ENHRY and SYGVKD. The V and J ends lost 2 bases and 5 bases, in that order; junction bases with no gene match: 4. The CDR3 spans 15 residues. The CDR3 spells CAISETGTGGTEAFF. CDR3 sequence (DNA): TGTGCCATCAGTGAGACCGGGACAGGGGGAACTGAAGCTTTCTTT.

In this sample, this clone turned up a few times. The chain employs TRBV5-6 and TRBJ1-2, with TRBD1 matching 10 bases. CDR3 length: 14 amino acids. The junction had 6 bases not matched to a gene; V was cut back by 7 bases and J by 3 bases. Germline V gene lookup returns CDR1 SGHDT and CDR2 YYEEEE. CDR3 protein: CASRLTGGDYGYTF. DNA for the CDR3: TGTGCCAGCCGTCTGACAGGGGGCGACTATGGCTACACCTTC.

The gene calls are TRBV5-1 and TRBJ2-3, with D perhaps TRBD2 (5 bases). This CDR3 comprises 14 residues. V lost 0 bases and J lost 5, with 10 bases in between. Germline loops: CDR1 SGHRS, CDR2 YFSETQ. The CDR3: CASSLGQAGDTQYF. CDR3 nucleotides: TGCGCCAGCAGCTTGGGTCAGGCGGGAGATACGCAGTATTTT.

This rearrangement joins TRBV18 to TRBJ1-5, with no clear D. The CDR3 has 14 residues. Germline CDR1 is KGHSH and CDR2 is LQKENI. Trimming took 3 bases from V and 4 from J, leaving 10 bases between them. The CDR3 reads CASSPQTGNQPQHF. The CDR3 DNA reads as TGTGCCAGCTCACCTCAGACGGGAAATCAGCCCCAGCATTTT. Looking up the rest from reference TRBV18 and TRBJ1-5 gives the full variable domain: NAGVMQNPRHLVRRRGQEARLRCSPMKGHSHVYWYRQLPEEGLKFMVYLQKENIIDESGMPKERFSAEFPKEGPSILRIQQVVRGDSAAYFCASSPQTGNQPQHFGDGTRLSIL.

In this sample, this clone turned up once. V is TRBV29-1 and J is TRBJ1-5; 7 bases agree with TRBD1. The germline V gene has CDR1 SQVTM and CDR2 ANQGSEA. This CDR3 spans 14 amino acids. V lost 5 bases to trimming and J lost 4 bases; unmatched junction nucleotides: 8. CDR3 sequence (DNA): TGCAGCGTTCTATTACAGGGACAGAATCAGCCCCAGCATTTT. Translated: CSVLLQGQNQPQHF. The full variable domain, with the rest looked up from reference TRBV29-1 and TRBJ1-5, is SAVISQKPSRDICQRGTSLTIQCQVDSQVTMMFWYRQQPGQSLTLIATANQGSEATYESGFVIDKFPISRPNLTFSTLTVSNMSPEDSSIYLCSVLLQGQNQPQHFGDGTRLSIL.

The CDR3 spells CASSKDLGSDTQYF. For the CDR3, the DNA is TGTGCCAGCAGTAAGGACCTGGGGTCGGATACGCAGTATTTT. This rearrangement joins TRBV6-5 to TRBJ2-3; D remains unclear. Germline V gene data show CDR1 as MNHEY and CDR2 as SVGAGI. CDR3 length: 14 amino acids. V lost 5 bases, J lost 6 bases, and 15 bases lay in between.

This clone was recorded a few times. J is TRBJ1-6 and V is TRBV11-2; D remains ambiguous. Per the germline V gene, CDR1 is SGHAT and CDR2 is FQNNGV. The CDR3 length is 15 residues. V lost 0 bases and J 7 bases, leaving 10 bases between the germline ends. The CDR3 DNA reads as TGTGCCAGCAGCTTAGAGGGGTTGAAGAATTCACCCCTCCACTTT. Translated, it gives CASSLEGLKNSPLHF.

V is TRBV7-2 and J is TRBJ1-2, with D uncertain. V was pared by 5 bases and J by 3 bases, with 7 bases between. The CDR3 has 12 residues. The V gene's germline CDR1 is SGHTA and CDR2 FQGNSA. DNA of the CDR3: TGTGCCAGCAGCATGGGGTACTATGGCTACACCTTC. Protein sequence: CASSMGYYGYTF.

This clone was detected only once. The genes are TRBV30 and TRBJ1-2; D uncertain. The CDR3 covers 14 residues. Per germline, CDR1 GTSNPN and CDR2 SVGIG (reference sequence). Trimming pared 5 bases from V and 2 bases from J, leaving 15 bases between. CDR3 amino acids: CAWGLLGGNYGYTF. CDR3 coding DNA: TGTGCCTGGGGCCTCTTGGGAGGAAACTATGGCTACACCTTC.

This chain connects TRBV11-2 to TRBJ2-7, with a possible D match to TRBD1 (5 bases). Trimming removed 2 bases from V and 4 bases from J, with 12 bases in between. Germline V lookup: CDR1 SGHAT, CDR2 FQNNGV. The CDR3 is 14 residues long. CDR3 bases: TGTGCCAGCAGCTTAATGACAGTGGGTTACGAGCAGTACTTC. Its translation: CASSLMTVGYEQYF.

The CDR3 reads CASSDDGVSYNEQFF. The CDR3 region has the DNA TGTGCCAGCAGCGATGACGGTGTCTCCTACAATGAGCAGTTCTTC. This chain connects TRBV9 to TRBJ2-1; D gene uncertain. The V end lost 3 bases, the J end lost 0 bases, and 10 bases lay between the germline ends. Germline V gene sequence: CDR1 SGDLS, CDR2 YYNGEE. CDR3 length: 15 residues.